The 22 T cell receptor beta chains in this list originate from one sample, sequenced in a study of blood T cell repertoires in COVID-19. Produced via immunoSEQ multiplex PCR; TCRdb's table is partial and in-frame only. The sample consists of around 200,000 clones, around 85% of them appearing once. What was sequenced was PBMCs or T cells enriched from blood (not recorded which). The source is a man aged 35-49 years who had recovered from COVID-19.

This clone showed up just once. The V call is TRBV5-1, the J call TRBJ1-2; TRBD1 is a possible D gene (6 bases). The germline gives CDR1 SGHRS, CDR2 YFSETQ. V lost 0 bases and J lost 8, with 17 bases in between. The CDR3 sequence is 15 residues long. For the CDR3, the DNA is TGCGCCAGCAGCTTGGTTGGGGCAAGGACAGAAGGCTACACCTTC. This sequence encodes CASSLVGARTEGYTF.

The rearrangement links TRBV25-1 to TRBJ2-2; no firm D call. The CDR3 extends over 13 amino acids. Trimming removed 5 bases at V and 0 bases at J, with 4 bases between. Germline CDR1 and CDR2: MGHDK and SYGVNS. CDR3 in amino acids: CASSPANTGELFF. DNA for the CDR3: TGTGCCAGCAGTCCGGCGAACACCGGGGAGCTGTTTTTT.

The V gene is TRBV30, the J gene TRBJ2-2; no definite D call. Germline V CDR1 and CDR2: GTSNPN, SVGIG (reference sequence). Trimming stripped 2 bases from V and 4 bases from J, with 8 bases between. The CDR3 length is 13 residues. The CDR3 spells CAWSLFSTGELFF. CDR3 bases: TGTGCCTGGAGTTTATTCAGCACCGGGGAGCTGTTTTTT.

The CDR3 sequence is CAWSGLAGTPDTQYF. CDR3 sequence (DNA): TGTGCCTGGAGTGGGCTAGCGGGAACCCCAGATACGCAGTATTTT. This chain connects TRBV30 to TRBJ2-3; 9 nucleotides line up with TRBD2. The CDR3 is made up of 15 amino acids. V lost 1 base to trimming and J lost 4 bases; unmatched junction nucleotides: 6. Germline CDR1 is GTSNPN and CDR2 is SVGIG (reference sequence).

The CDR3 nucleotides read TGTGCCAGCAGCCACGGGACTAGCGGGAGCCGGAATGAGCAGTTCTTC. This codes for CASSHGTSGSRNEQFF. The chain recombines TRBV3-1 (or the pseudogene TRBV3-2) with TRBJ2-1, with TRBD2 matching 14 bases. Germline CDR1 LGHDT, CDR2 YNNKEL (reference sequence). This CDR3 contains 16 residues. V was clipped by 3 bases and J by 7 bases; unmatched bases: 5.

The rearrangement links TRBV7-9 to TRBJ1-4; 9 bases are shared with TRBD1. This CDR3 contains 18 residues. The V segment lost 5 bases and the J segment 3 bases; nucleotides outside the gene matches: 13. Germline V CDR1 and CDR2: SEHNR, FQNEAQ (reference sequence). The CDR3 DNA reads as TGTGCCAGCAGCACCTCAGACAGGGGGTGGATGGCTAATGAAAAACTGTTTTTT. It is translated as CASSTSDRGWMANEKLFF.

This chain joins TRBV29-1 and TRBJ2-7; 10 nucleotides line up with TRBD1. The CDR3 spans 13 residues. J lost 2 bases, V lost 3 bases, and 1 base had no gene match. Germline values: CDR1 SQVTM, CDR2 ANQGSEA. This CDR3 is CSVEGTGAYEQYF. Here the CDR3 DNA reads TGCAGCGTTGAGGGGACAGGGGCCTACGAGCAGTACTTC.

The chain joins TRBV11-2 to TRBJ2-7; D is ambiguous. Trimming left V 4 bases short and J 9 bases short, with 13 bases between. Germline V gene sequence: CDR1 SGHAT, CDR2 FQNNGV. The CDR3 has 12 amino acids. The CDR3 sequence is CASSSSDTGQYF. The CDR3 DNA sequence: TGTGCCAGCAGCTCCTCAGACACCGGGCAGTACTTC.

This rearrangement joins TRBV7-8 to TRBJ1-3; 7 bases match TRBD1. Germline loops: CDR1 SGHVS, CDR2 FQNEAQ. The CDR3 has 13 amino acids. With V trimmed by 5 bases and J by 4 bases, 2 bases remained unmatched. CDR3 nucleotides: TGTGCCAGCAGCGCGACAGGGGGAAACACCATATATTTT. Amino acid sequence: CASSATGGNTIYF.

The chain couples TRBV29-1 to TRBJ2-1, with 9 bases that match TRBD2. Per germline, CDR1 SQVTM and CDR2 ANQGSEA. V shed 1 base and J 4 bases; nucleotides not matched to a gene: 14. The CDR3 totals 18 residues. The DNA of the CDR3 is TGCAGCGTTGAAGGAGTACTTAGCGGGAGCGACAGATACAATGAGCAGTTCTTC. Its translation: CSVEGVLSGSDRYNEQFF.

The chain recombines TRBV30 with TRBJ2-2; weak D call: TRBD2 (5 bases). V was trimmed by 2 bases and J by 5 bases, leaving 12 bases between them. CDR3 size: 14 residues. Germline V gene lookup returns CDR1 GTSNPN and CDR2 SVGIG (reference sequence). As DNA, the CDR3 is TGTGCCTGGAGTTACCCCCCGGGGACCGGGGAGCTGTTTTTT. Translation: CAWSYPPGTGELFF.

This chain links TRBV20-1 with TRBJ1-4; D is ambiguous. CDR1 is DFQATT and CDR2 is SNEGSKA in the germline V gene (reference sequence). Trimming removed 5 bases at V and 0 bases at J, with 10 bases between. The length of the CDR3 is 14 residues. CDR3 nucleotide sequence: TGCAGTGCTGGTGGTACACCAACTAATGAAAAACTGTTTTTT. It is translated as CSAGGTPTNEKLFF.

V is TRBV7-9 and J is TRBJ2-5, with 13 bases identical to TRBD2. J gave up 5 bases and V 6 bases, and 6 bases lay outside the gene matches. CDR1 and CDR2 (germline): SEHNR, FQNEAQ (reference sequence). This CDR3 is built from 15 residues. In DNA form, the CDR3 reads TGTGCCAGCAGTTCCGGACTAGCGGGAGTGGAGACCCAGTACTTC. Translated: CASSSGLAGVETQYF.

This sequence joins TRBV4-1 and TRBJ1-1, with 9 positions matching TRBD1. CDR1 and CDR2 (germline): MGHRA, YSYEKL. The CDR3 is 14 amino acids. Trimming took 6 bases from V and 8 from J; bases not matched to a gene: 10. The CDR3 loop is CASSHTGGPGEAFF. The CDR3 nucleotides read TGCGCCAGCAGTCACACAGGGGGCCCGGGGGAAGCTTTCTTT.

This rearrangement joins TRBV19 to TRBJ1-5; 7 bases fit TRBD1. Germline CDR1 and CDR2: LNHDA and SQIVND (reference sequence). V was pared by 6 bases and J by 5 bases, with 7 bases of the junction left unmatched. This CDR3 has 14 residues. CDR3 bases: TGTGCCAGTAGGACTGACAGGGAAGATCAGCCCCAGCATTTT. Translating it yields CASRTDREDQPQHF.

V usage is TRBV2 and J usage is TRBJ1-1, with 7 bases fitting TRBD1. V was clipped by 3 bases and J by 4 bases; unmatched bases: 11. Germline CDR1 SNHLY, CDR2 FYNNEI. This CDR3 is 16 amino acids long. CDR3 in amino acids: CASSERGQLIVTEAFF. The CDR3 DNA reads as TGTGCCAGCAGTGAGAGGGGACAGTTGATTGTCACTGAAGCTTTCTTT.

This sequence joins TRBV4-1 and TRBJ1-6, with TRBD1 as a possible D gene (6 bases). V dropped 0 bases and J dropped 10 bases, with 13 bases sitting between them. The CDR3 extends over 15 amino acids. The germline CDR1 and CDR2 sequences are MGHRA and YSYEKL. In DNA form, the CDR3 reads TGCGCCAGCAGCCAAGAGGGTTCAGGGGTCTCACCCCTCCACTTT. Translation: CASSQEGSGVSPLHF.

This clone was seen a few times. The CDR3 coding sequence is TGTGCCAGCAGCGTATCCCCCGGTCCCCTGACAGGGGATGCTGGCTACACCTTC. Amino acids: CASSVSPGPLTGDAGYTF. The rearrangement uses TRBV9 and TRBJ1-2, with 8 bases matching TRBD1. V was pared by 1 base and J by 7 bases, with 18 bases of the junction left unmatched. The CDR3 consists of 18 residues. CDR1 is SGDLS, CDR2 YYNGEE, per germline.

As regards this clone: A junction boundary mismatches the germline segment, possibly from a read error. V and J are TRBV5-1 and TRBJ2-3; 7 nucleotides agree with TRBD1. The CDR3 is made up of 12 amino acids. Germline CDR1 SGHRS, CDR2 YFSETQ. The CDR3 loop reads CASSTGRQGSLF. CDR3 bases: TGCGCCAGCAGCACCGGTCGACAGGGATCCCTGTTT.

The V gene is TRBV27, the J gene TRBJ2-7, with 13 bases that match TRBD2. V shed 5 bases and J 7 bases; nucleotides not matched to a gene: 8. The CDR3 sequence is 15 residues long. Germline CDR1 MNHEY, CDR2 SMNVEV (reference sequence). CDR3 coding DNA: TGTGCCAGCAGTCCAGGACTAGCGGGAGTGGGGGAGCAGTACTTC. Translating it yields CASSPGLAGVGEQYF.

The V call is TRBV3-1 (or the pseudogene TRBV3-2), the J call TRBJ1-3; D is unresolved. V lost 7 bases to trimming and J lost 2 bases, with 18 bases between them. Germline CDR1 LGHDT, CDR2 YNNKEL (reference sequence). This CDR3 has 16 amino acids. CDR3 sequence reads: CASTDTPPSAGNTIYF. In nucleotides, the CDR3 is TGTGCCAGCACCGATACACCCCCCAGCGCTGGAAACACCATATATTTT.

V is TRBV30 and J is TRBJ1-5, with no clear D. This CDR3 region has 13 residues. Germline-derived CDR1 and CDR2 are GTSNPN and SVGIG (reference sequence). V was clipped by 4 bases and J by 6 bases, with 13 bases between them. The CDR3 bases are TGTGCCTGGACGACGGGGTTAGGTCAGCCCCAGCATTTT. Its protein product is CAWTTGLGQPQHF.